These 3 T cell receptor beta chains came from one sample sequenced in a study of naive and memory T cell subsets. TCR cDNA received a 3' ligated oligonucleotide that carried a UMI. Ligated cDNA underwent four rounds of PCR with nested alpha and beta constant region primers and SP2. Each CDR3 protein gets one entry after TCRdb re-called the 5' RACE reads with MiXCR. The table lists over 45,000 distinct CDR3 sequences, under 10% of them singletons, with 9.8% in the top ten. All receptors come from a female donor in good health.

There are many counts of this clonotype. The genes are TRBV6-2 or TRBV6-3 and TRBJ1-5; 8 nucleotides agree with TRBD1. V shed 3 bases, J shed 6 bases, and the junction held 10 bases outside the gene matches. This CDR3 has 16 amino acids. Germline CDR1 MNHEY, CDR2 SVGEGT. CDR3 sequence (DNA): TGTGCCAGCAGTTATTTTAGGACAGGGCGGTTTCAGCCCCAGCATTTT. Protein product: CASSYFRTGRFQPQHF.

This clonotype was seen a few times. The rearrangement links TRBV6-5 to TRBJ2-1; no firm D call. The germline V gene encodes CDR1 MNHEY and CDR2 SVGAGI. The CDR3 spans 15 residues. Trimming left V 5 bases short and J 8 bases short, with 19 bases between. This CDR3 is CASSASMGSFDEQFF. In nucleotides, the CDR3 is TGTGCCAGCAGTGCCTCCATGGGATCCTTCGATGAGCAGTTCTTC.

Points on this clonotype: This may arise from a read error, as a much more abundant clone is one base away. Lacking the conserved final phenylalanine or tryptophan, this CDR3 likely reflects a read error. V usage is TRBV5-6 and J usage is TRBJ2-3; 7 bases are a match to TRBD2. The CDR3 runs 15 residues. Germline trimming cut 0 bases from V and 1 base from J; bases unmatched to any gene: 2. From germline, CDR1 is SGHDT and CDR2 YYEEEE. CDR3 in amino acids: CASSLVRGGTDTQYL. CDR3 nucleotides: TGTGCCAGCAGCTTGGTACGGGGGGGCACAGATACGCAGTATTTA.